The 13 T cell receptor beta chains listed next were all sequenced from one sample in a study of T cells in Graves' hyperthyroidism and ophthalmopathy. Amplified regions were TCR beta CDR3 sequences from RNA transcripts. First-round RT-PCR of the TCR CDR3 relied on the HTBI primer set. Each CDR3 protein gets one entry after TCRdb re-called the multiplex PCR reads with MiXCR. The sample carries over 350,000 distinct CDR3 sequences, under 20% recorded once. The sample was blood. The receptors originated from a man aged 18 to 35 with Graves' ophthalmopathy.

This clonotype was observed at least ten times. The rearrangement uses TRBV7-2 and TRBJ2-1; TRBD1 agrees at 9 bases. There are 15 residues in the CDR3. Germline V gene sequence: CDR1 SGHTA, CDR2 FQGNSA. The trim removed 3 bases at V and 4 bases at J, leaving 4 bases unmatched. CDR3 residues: CASSFRDRVYNEQFF. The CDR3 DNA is TGTGCCAGCAGCTTCAGGGACAGGGTGTACAATGAGCAGTTCTTC.

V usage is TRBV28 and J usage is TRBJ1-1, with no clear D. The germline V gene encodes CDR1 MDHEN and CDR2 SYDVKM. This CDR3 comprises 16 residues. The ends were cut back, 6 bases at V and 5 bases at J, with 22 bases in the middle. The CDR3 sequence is CASRLDWGSYGTEAFF. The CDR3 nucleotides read TGTGCCAGCAGGCTTGATTGGGGTAGTTACGGTACTGAAGCTTTCTTT.

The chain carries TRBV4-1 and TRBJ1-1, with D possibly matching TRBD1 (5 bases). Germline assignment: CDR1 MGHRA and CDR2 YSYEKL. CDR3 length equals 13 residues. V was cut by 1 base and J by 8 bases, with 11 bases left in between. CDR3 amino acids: CASSQVGGREAFF. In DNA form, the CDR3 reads TGCGCCAGCAGCCAAGTTGGGGGGAGAGAAGCTTTCTTT.

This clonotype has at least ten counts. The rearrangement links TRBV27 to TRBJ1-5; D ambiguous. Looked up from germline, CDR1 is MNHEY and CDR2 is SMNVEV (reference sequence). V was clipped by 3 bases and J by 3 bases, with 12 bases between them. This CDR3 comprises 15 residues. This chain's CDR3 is CASSFVRGLNQPQHF. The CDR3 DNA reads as TGTGCCAGCAGTTTCGTACGCGGCCTCAATCAGCCCCAGCATTTT.

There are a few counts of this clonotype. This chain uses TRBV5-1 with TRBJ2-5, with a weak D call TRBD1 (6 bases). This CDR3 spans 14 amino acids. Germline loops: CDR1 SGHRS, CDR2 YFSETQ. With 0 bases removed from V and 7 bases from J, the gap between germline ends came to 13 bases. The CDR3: CASSLDRARGTQYF. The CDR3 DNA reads TGCGCCAGCAGCTTGGACAGGGCCCGGGGGACCCAGTACTTC. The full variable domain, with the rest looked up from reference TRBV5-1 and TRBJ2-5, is KAGVTQTPRYLIKTRGQQVTLSCSPISGHRSVSWYQQTPGQGLQFLFEYFSETQRNKGNFPGRFSGRQFSNSRSEMNVSTLELGDSALYLCASSLDRARGTQYFGPGTRLLVL.

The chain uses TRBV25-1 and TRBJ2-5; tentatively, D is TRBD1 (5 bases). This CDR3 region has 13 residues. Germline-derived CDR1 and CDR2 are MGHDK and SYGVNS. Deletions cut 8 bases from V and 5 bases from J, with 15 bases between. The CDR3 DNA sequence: TGTGCCAGCCACTCCCAGGGTCGGGAGACCCAGTACTTC. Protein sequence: CASHSQGRETQYF.

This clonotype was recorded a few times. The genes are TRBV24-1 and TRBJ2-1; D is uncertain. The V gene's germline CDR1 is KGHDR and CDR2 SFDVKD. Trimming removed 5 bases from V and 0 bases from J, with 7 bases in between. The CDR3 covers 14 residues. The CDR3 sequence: CATSAASSYNEQFF. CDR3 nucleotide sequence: TGTGCCACCAGTGCGGCGAGCTCCTACAATGAGCAGTTCTTC.

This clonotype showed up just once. CDR3 sequence: CASSLQLAGGDEQFF. CDR3 in DNA: TGTGCCAGCAGCTTGCAGCTAGCGGGGGGGGATGAGCAGTTCTTC. The genes are TRBV5-4 and TRBJ2-1, with 12 bases lining up with TRBD2. The CDR3 runs 15 residues. Germline lookup yields CDR1 SGHNT and CDR2 YYREEE (reference sequence). With V trimmed by 1 base and J by 8 bases, 4 bases remained unmatched. Filled out from reference TRBV5-4 and TRBJ2-1, the complete variable domain reads ETGVTQSPTHLIKTRGQQVTLRCSSQSGHNTVSWYQQALGQGPQFIFQYYREEENGRGNFPPRFSGLQFPNYSSELNVNALELDDSALYLCASSLQLAGGDEQFFGPGTRLTVL.

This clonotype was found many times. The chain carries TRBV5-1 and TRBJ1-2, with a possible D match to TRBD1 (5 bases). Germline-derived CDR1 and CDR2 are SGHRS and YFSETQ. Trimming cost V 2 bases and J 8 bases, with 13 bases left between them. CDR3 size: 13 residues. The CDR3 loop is CASSFSGMEGYTF. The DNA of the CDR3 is TGCGCCAGCAGCTTTTCAGGGATGGAAGGCTACACCTTC.

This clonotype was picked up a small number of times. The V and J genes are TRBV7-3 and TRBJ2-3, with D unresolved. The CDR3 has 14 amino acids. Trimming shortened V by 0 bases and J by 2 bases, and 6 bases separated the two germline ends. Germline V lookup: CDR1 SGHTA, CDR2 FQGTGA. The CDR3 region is CASSLTRDTDTQYF. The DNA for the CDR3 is TGTGCCAGCAGCTTAACTAGGGACACAGATACGCAGTATTTT. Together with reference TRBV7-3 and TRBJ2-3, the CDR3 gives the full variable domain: GAGVSQTPSNKVTEKGKYVELRCDPISGHTALYWYRQSLGQGPEFLIYFQGTGAADDSGLPNDRFFAVRPEGSVSTLKIQRTERGDSAVYLCASSLTRDTDTQYFGPGTRLTVL.

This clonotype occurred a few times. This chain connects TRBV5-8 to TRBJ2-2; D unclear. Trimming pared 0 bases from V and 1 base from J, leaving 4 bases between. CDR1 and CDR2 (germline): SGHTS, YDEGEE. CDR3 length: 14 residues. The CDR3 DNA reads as TGTGCCAGCAGCTTGGTCTGGAACACCGGGGAGCTGTTTTTT. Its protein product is CASSLVWNTGELFF.

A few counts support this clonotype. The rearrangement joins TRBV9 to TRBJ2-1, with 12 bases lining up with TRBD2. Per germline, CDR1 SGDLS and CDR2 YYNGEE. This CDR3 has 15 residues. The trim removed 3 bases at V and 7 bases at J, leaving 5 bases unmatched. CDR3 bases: TGTGCCAGCAGCGCCGGGACTAGCGGGTCTAATGAGCAGTTCTTC. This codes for CASSAGTSGSNEQFF.

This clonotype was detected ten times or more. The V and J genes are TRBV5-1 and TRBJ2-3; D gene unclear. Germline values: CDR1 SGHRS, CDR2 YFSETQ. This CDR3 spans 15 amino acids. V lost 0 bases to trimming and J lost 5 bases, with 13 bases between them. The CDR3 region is CASSLEVGSEDTQYF. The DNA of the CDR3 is TGCGCCAGCAGCTTGGAGGTAGGGTCGGAAGATACGCAGTATTTT. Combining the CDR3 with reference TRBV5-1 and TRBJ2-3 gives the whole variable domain KAGVTQTPRYLIKTRGQQVTLSCSPISGHRSVSWYQQTPGQGLQFLFEYFSETQRNKGNFPGRFSGRQFSNSRSEMNVSTLELGDSALYLCASSLEVGSEDTQYFGPGTRLTVL.